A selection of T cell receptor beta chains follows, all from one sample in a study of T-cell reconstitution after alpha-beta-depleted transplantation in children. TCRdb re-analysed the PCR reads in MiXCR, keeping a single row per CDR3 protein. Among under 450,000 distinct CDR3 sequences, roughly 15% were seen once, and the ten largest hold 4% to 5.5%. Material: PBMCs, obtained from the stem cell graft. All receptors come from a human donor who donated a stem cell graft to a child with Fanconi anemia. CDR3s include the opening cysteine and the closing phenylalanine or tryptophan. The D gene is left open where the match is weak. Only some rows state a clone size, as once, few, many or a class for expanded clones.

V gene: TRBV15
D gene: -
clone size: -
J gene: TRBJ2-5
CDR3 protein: CATSRAGAGETQYF
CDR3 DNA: TGTGCCACCAGCAGAGCCGGGGCCGGAGAGACCCAGTACTTC

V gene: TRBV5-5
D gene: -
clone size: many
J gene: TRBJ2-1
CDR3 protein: CASSSRGLYNEQFF
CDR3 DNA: TGTGCCAGCAGCTCAAGGGGACTTTACAATGAGCAGTTCTTC

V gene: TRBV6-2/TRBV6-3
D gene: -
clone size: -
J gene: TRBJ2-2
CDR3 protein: CASSKGGSANTGELFF
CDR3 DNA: TGTGCCAGCAGTAAAGGGGGTTCGGCGAACACCGGGGAGCTGTTTTTT

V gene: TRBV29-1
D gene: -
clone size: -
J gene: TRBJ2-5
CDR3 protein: CSVRDSQETQYF
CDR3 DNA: TGCAGCGTACGCGACAGTCAAGAGACCCAGTACTTC

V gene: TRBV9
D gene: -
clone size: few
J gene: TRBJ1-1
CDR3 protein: CASSVGARNEAFF
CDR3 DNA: TGTGCCAGCAGCGTAGGTGCTCGGAATGAAGCTTTCTTT

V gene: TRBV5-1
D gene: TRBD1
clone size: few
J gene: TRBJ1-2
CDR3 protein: CASSLAPDRASSGYTF
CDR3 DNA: TGCGCCAGCAGCTTGGCGCCGGACAGGGCTTCGTCAGGCTACACCTTC

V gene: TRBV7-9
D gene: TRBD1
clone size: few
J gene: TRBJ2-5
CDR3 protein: CASSEVLDRDPRYF
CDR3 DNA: TGTGCCAGCAGCGAAGTACTAGACAGGGACCCTCGGTACTTC

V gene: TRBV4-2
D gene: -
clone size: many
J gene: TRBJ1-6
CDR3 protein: CASSQDAGSPLHF
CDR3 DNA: TGTGCCAGCAGCCAAGACGCGGGCTCACCCCTCCACTTT

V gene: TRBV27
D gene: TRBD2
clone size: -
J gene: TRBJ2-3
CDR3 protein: CASRSQRGSWTDTQYF
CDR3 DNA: TGTGCCAGCAGGAGCCAGCGGGGGTCGTGGACAGATACGCAGTATTTT

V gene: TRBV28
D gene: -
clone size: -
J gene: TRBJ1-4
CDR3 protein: CASSLQFGREEKLFF
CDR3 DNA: TGTGCCAGCAGCCTTCAATTCGGGAGGGAAGAAAAACTGTTTTTT

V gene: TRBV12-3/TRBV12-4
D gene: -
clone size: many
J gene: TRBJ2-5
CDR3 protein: CASTTDREGETQYF
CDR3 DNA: TGTGCCAGCACCACGGACAGGGAGGGGGAGACCCAGTACTTC

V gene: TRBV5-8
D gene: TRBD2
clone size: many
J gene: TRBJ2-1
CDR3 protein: CASSARASGNEQFF
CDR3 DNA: TGTGCCAGCAGCGCTCGGGCTAGCGGCAATGAGCAGTTCTTC

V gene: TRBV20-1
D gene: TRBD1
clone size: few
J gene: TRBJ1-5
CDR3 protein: CSAYAGGWDDNQPQHF
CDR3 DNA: TGCAGTGCTTACGCAGGGGGCTGGGATGACAATCAGCCCCAGCATTTT

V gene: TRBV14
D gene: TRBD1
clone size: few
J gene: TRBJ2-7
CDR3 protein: CASSQRTGEGYEQYF
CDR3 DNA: TGTGCCAGCAGCCAACGGACAGGGGAAGGTTACGAGCAGTACTTC

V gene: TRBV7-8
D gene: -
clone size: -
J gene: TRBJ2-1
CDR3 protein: CASSLRSGSEQFF
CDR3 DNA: TGTGCCAGCAGCTTACGGTCGGGAAGTGAGCAGTTCTTC

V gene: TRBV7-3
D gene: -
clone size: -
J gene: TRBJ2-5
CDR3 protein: CASSLRGDHPETQYF
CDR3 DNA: TGTGCCAGCAGCCTCAGGGGAGACCACCCGGAGACCCAGTACTTC

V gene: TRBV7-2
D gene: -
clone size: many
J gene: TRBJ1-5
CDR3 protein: CASSLGWGGGNQPQHF
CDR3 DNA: TGTGCCAGCAGCTTAGGTTGGGGTGGTGGCAATCAGCCCCAGCATTTT

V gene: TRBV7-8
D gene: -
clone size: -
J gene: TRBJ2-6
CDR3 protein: CASSLETSGANVLTF
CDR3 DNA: TGTGCCAGCAGCTTAGAGACCTCTGGGGCCAACGTCCTGACTTTC

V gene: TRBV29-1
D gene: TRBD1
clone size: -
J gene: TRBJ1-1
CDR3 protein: CSVVLFRDSHGAEAFF
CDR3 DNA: TGCAGCGTTGTTCTCTTCAGGGACAGCCACGGGGCTGAAGCTTTCTTT

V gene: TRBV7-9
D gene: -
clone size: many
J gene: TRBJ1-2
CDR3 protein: CASSFEYGYTF
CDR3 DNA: TGTGCCAGCAGCTTCGAGTATGGCTACACCTTC

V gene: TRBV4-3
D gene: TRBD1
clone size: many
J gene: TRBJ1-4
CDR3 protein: CASSQGAQGNEKLFF
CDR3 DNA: TGCGCCAGCAGCCAAGGGGCACAGGGGAATGAAAAACTGTTTTTT

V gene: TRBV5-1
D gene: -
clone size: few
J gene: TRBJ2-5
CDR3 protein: CASSLQSGETQYF
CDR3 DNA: TGCGCCAGCAGCCTACAAAGCGGAGAGACCCAGTACTTC

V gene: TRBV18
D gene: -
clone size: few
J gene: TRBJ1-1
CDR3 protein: CASSPLGLQVAEAFF
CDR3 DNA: TGTGCCAGCTCACCCCTAGGACTACAGGTCGCTGAAGCTTTCTTT